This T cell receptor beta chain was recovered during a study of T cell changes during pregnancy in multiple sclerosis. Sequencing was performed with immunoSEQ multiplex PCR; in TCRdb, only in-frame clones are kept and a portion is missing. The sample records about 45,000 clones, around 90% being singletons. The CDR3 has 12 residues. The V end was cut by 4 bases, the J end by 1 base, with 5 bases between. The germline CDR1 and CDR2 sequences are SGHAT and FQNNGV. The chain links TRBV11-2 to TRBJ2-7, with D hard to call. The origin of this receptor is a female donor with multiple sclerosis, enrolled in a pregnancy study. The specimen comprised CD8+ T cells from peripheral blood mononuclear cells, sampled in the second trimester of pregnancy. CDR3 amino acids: CASSSQSYEQYF. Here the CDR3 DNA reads TGTGCCAGCAGCTCACAGTCCTACGAGCAGTACTTC.